The clone carrying this T cell receptor beta chain was found many times. The data derive from a study of T cells in Graves' hyperthyroidism and ophthalmopathy. The CDR3 totals 14 residues. Germline V gene lookup returns CDR1 LGHDT and CDR2 YNNKEL (reference sequence). V was trimmed by 6 bases and J by 7 bases, leaving 16 bases between them. Authors of the study amplified TCR beta CDR3 regions from RNA transcripts. HTBI primers were the set used in a first-round RT-PCR of the TCR CDR3. TCRdb redid the calling of the multiplex PCR reads with MiXCR, one entry per CDR3 protein. The profile covers 300,000 to 400,000 distinct CDR3 sequences, with 11% to 15% appearing a single time and 11% taken by the ten largest.

This sequence joins TRBV3-1 and TRBJ2-1; weak D call: TRBD2 (8 bases). Sequenced material: blood. This TCR was recovered from a woman in her sixties or seventies with Graves' hyperthyroidism. For the CDR3, the DNA is TGTGCCAGCAGGGGGACAGCGGGGGATAATGAGCAGTTCTTC. Encoded protein: CASRGTAGDNEQFF.